The 3 T cell receptor beta chains below all came from one sample that was sequenced in a study of T cell repertoires in cytomegalovirus infection. From the reads, TCRdb called clonotypes with MiXCR, one entry per CDR3 protein. The table records about 570,000 distinct CDR3 sequences, roughly 42% of them present only once. Their specific antigens are unknown. Sequences were derived from cultured PBMCs, sampled from culture after CMV antigen stimulation. Source of these receptors: a human donor in good health (CMV status not recorded). Some clones in this sample may be carry-over from other donors' samples.

The rearrangement uses TRBV4-1 and TRBJ2-5; tentatively, D is TRBD1 (5 bases). The V end lost 4 bases, the J end lost 5 bases, and 17 bases lay between the germline ends. Germline lookup yields CDR1 MGHRA and CDR2 YSYEKL. The CDR3 contains 15 residues. As DNA, the CDR3 is TGCGCCAGCAGCCGGCAGGGTGGGTTCGGGGAGACCCAGTACTTC. Its protein product is CASSRQGGFGETQYF.

This clonotype turned up a few times. The chain has TRBV19 and TRBJ2-5; 9 bases fit TRBD1. CDR3 length equals 15 residues. V lost 8 bases to trimming and J lost 2 bases; unmatched junction nucleotides: 9. Germline V gene sequence: CDR1 LNHDA, CDR2 SQIVND (reference sequence). CDR3 residues: CASSPQGATQETQYF. In DNA form, the CDR3 reads TGTGCCAGTTCCCCACAGGGGGCAACACAAGAGACCCAGTACTTC. Variable domain in full (rest from reference TRBV19 and TRBJ2-5): DGGITQSPKYLFRKEGQNVTLSCEQNLNHDAMYWYRQDPGQGLRLIYYSQIVNDFQKGDIAEGYSVSREKKESFPLTVTSAQKNPTAFYLCASSPQGATQETQYFGPGTRLLVL.

This clonotype turned up a few times. The V gene is TRBV7-2, the J gene TRBJ2-3, with TRBD2 matching 9 bases. Looked up from germline, CDR1 is SGHTA and CDR2 is FQGNSA. This CDR3 is 15 amino acids long. V dropped 5 bases and J dropped 4; count of bases not matched to a gene: 7. DNA of the CDR3: TGTGCCAGCAGCGACGCGGGGGGGCCATCAGATACGCAGTATTTT. It specifies CASSDAGGPSDTQYF. Supplemented by reference TRBV7-2 and TRBJ2-3, the full variable domain reads GAGVSQSPSNKVTEKGKDVELRCDPISGHTALYWYRQSLGQGLEFLIYFQGNSAPDKSGLPSDRFSAERTGGSVSTLTIQRTQQEDSAVYLCASSDAGGPSDTQYFGPGTRLTVL.